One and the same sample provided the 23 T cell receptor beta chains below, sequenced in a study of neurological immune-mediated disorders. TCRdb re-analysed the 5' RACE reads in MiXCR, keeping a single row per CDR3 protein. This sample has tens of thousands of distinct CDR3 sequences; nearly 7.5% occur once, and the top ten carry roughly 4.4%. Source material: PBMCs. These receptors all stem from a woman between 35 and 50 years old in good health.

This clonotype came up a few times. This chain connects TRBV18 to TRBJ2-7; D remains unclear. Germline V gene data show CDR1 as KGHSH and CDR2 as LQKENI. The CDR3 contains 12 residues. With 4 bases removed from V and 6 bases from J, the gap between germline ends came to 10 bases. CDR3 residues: CASSQGTGEQYF. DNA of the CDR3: TGTGCCAGCTCACAGGGTACTGGCGAGCAGTACTTC.

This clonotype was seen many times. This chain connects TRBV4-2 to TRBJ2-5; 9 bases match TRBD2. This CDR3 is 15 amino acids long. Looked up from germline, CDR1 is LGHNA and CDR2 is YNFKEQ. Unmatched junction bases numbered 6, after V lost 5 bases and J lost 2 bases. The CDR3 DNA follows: TGTGCCAGCAGCTCTCTGACTAGCGGACAAGAGACCCAGTACTTC. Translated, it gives CASSSLTSGQETQYF.

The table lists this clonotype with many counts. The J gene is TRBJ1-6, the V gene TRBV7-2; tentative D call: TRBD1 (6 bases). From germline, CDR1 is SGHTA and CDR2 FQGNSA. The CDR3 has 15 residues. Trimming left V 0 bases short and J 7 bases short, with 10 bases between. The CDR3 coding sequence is TGTGCCAGCAGCTTAGCGCAGGGGATGAATTCACCCCTCCACTTT. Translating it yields CASSLAQGMNSPLHF.

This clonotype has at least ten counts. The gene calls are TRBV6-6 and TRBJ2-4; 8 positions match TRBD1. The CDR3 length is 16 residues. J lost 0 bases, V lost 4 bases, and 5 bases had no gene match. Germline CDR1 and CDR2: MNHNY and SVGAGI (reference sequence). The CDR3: CASSSLDRVAKNIQYF. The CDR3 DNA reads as TGTGCCAGCAGTTCCTTGGACAGGGTAGCCAAAAACATTCAGTACTTC.

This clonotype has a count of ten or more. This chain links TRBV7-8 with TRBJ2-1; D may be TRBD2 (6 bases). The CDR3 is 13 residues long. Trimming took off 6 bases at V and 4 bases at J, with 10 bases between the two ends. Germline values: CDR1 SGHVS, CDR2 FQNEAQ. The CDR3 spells CASREGIYNEQFF. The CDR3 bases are TGTGCCAGCAGGGAGGGTATTTACAATGAGCAGTTCTTC. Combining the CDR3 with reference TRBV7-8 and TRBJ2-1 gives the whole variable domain GAGVSQSPRYKVAKRGQDVALRCDPISGHVSLFWYQQALGQGPEFLTYFQNEAQLDKSGLPSDRFFAERPEGSVSTLKIQRTQQEDSAVYLCASREGIYNEQFFGPGTRLTVL.

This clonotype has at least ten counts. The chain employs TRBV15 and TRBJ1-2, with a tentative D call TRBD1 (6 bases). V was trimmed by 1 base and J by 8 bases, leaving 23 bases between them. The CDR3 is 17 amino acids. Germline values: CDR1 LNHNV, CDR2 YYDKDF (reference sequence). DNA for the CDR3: TGTGCCACCAGCAGAGCATCCTCCGCGGGAGGGGGAGGAGGCTACACCTTC. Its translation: CATSRASSAGGGGGYTF.

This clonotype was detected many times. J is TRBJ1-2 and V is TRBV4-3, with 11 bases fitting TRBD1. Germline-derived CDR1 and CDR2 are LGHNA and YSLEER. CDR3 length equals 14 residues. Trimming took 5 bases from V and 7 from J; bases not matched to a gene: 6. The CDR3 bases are TGCGCCAGCAGCATCCGGGACAGGGGGGTTGGCTACACCTTC. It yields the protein CASSIRDRGVGYTF.

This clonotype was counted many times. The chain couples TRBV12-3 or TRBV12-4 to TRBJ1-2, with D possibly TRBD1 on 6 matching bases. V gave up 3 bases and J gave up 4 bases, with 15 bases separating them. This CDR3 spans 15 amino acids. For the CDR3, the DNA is TGTGCCAGCAGTTTGTCAGGGGCGAGGACCTATGGCTACACCTTC. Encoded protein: CASSLSGARTYGYTF.

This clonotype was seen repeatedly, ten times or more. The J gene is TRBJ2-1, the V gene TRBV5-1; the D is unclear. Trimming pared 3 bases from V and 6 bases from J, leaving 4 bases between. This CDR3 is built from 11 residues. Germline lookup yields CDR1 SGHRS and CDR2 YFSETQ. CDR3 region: CASSSTNEQFF. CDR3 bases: TGCGCCAGCAGCTCCACCAATGAGCAGTTCTTC. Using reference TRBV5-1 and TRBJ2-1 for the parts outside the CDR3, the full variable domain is KAGVTQTPRYLIKTRGQQVTLSCSPISGHRSVSWYQQTPGQGLQFLFEYFSETQRNKGNFPGRFSGRQFSNSRSEMNVSTLELGDSALYLCASSSTNEQFFGPGTRLTVL.

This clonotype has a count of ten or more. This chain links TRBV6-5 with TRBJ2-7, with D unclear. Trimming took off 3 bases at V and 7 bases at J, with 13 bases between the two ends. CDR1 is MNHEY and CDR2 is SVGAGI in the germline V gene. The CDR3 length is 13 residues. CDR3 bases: TGTGCCAGCAGTTATAAAGATTTGGGGGAGCAGTACTTC. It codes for CASSYKDLGEQYF.

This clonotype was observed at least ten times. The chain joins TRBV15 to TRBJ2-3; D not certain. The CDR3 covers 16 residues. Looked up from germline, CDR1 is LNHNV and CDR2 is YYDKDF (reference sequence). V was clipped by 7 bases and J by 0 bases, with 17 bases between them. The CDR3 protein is CATTSDPNPSTDTQYF. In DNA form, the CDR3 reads TGTGCCACCACCTCGGACCCCAACCCTAGCACAGATACGCAGTATTTT.

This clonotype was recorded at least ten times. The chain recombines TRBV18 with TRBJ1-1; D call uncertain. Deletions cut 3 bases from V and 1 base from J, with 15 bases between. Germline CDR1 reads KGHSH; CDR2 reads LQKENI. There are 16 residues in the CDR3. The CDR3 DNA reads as TGTGCCAGCTCACCCTCGGCAGGTTCAACGAACACTGAAGCTTTCTTT. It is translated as CASSPSAGSTNTEAFF. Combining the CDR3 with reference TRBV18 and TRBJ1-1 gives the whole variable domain NAGVMQNPRHLVRRRGQEARLRCSPMKGHSHVYWYRQLPEEGLKFMVYLQKENIIDESGMPKERFSAEFPKEGPSILRIQQVVRGDSAAYFCASSPSAGSTNTEAFFGQGTRLTVV.

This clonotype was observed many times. The CDR3 sequence: CASSSGRLNEKLFF. In DNA form, the CDR3 reads TGCGCCAGCAGCTCTGGGAGGCTCAATGAAAAACTGTTTTTT. The V gene is TRBV5-1, the J gene TRBJ1-4; D unclear. This CDR3 has 14 amino acids. V was trimmed by 3 bases and J by 5 bases, leaving 11 bases between them. Germline V lookup: CDR1 SGHRS, CDR2 YFSETQ.

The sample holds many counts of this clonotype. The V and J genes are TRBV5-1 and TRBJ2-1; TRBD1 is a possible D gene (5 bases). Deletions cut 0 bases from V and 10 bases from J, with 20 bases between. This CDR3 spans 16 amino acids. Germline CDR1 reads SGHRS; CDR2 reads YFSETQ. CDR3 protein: CASSLDRTLIQEEQFF. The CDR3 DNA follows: TGCGCCAGCAGCTTGGACAGGACCCTTATTCAGGAGGAGCAGTTCTTC.

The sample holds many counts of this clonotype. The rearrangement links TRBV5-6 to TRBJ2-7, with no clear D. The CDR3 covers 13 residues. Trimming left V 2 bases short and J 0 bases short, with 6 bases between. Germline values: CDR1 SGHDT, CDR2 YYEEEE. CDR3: CASSLPRSYEQYF. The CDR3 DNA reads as TGTGCCAGCAGCTTACCTCGCTCCTACGAGCAGTACTTC.

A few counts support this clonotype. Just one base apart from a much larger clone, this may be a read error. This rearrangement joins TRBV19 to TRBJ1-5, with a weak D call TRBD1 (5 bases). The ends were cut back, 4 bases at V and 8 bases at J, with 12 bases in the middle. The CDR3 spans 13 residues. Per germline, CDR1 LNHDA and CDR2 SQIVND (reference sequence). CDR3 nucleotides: TGTGCCAGTAGTACGGAGGGGAATAAGCCCCAGCATTTT. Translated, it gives CASSTEGNKPQHF.

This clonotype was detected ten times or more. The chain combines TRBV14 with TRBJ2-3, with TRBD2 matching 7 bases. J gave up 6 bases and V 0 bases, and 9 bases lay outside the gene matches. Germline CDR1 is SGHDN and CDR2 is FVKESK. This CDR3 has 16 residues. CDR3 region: CASSQENQGGKDTQYF. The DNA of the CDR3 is TGTGCCAGCAGCCAAGAAAATCAGGGAGGGAAGGATACGCAGTATTTT.

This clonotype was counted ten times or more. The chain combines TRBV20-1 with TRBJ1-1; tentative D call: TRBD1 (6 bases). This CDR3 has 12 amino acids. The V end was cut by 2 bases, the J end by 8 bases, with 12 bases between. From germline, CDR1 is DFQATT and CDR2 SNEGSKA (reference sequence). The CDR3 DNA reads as TGCAGTGCTAGAATCCGGGACAAAGAAGCTTTCTTT. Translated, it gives CSARIRDKEAFF.

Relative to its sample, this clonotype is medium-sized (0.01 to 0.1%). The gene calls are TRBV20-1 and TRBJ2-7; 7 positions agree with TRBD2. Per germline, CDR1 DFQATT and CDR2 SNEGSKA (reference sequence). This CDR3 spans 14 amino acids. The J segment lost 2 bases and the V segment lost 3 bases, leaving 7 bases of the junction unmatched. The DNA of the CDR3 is TGCAGTGCTAGTCCCAGCGGGATAACCTACGAGCAGTACTTC. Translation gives CSASPSGITYEQYF.

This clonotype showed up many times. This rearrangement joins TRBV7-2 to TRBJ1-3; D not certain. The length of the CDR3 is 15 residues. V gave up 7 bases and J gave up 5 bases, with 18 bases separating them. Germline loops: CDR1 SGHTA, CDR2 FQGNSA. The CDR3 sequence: CASTSWWLPRNTIYF. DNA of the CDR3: TGTGCCAGCACCTCATGGTGGCTACCGCGAAACACCATATATTTT.

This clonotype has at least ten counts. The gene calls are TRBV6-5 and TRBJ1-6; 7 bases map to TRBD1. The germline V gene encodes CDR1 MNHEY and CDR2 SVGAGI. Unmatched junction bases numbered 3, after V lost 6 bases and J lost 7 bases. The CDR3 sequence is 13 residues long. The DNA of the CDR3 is TGTGCCAGCAGGGACAGGCTGAATTCACCCCTCCACTTT. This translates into CASRDRLNSPLHF.

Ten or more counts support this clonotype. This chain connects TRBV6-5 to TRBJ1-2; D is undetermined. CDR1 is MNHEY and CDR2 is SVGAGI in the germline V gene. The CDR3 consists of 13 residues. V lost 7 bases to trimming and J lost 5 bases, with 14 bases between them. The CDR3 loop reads CASKALSSYGYTF. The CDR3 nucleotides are TGTGCCAGCAAGGCACTCTCTTCATATGGCTACACCTTC.

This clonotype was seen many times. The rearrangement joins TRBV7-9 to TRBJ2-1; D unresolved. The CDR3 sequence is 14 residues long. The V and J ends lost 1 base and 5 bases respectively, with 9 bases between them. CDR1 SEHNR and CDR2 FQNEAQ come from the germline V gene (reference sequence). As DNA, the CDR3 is TGTGCCAGCAGCTTAGGATACTCGAACAATGAGCAGTTCTTC. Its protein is CASSLGYSNNEQFF.